A selection of T cell receptor beta chains follows, all from one sample in a study of blood T cells in healthy people across ages. MiXCR, applied by TCRdb to the 5' RACE reads, yields one record per CDR3 protein. Of 650,000 to 1,000,000 distinct CDR3 sequences listed, roughly 34% are singletons. The specimen was blood. The receptors were gathered from a man aged 18-30 years in good health. Each CDR3 is given with its conserved first and last residue. D genes are given only for firm matches. Only some rows state a clone size, as once, few, many or a class for expanded clones.

v_call: TRBV7-2
j_call: TRBJ2-6
clone_size: -
d_call: TRBD1
cdr3_aa: CASSPRQGFDSGANVLTF
cdr3_nt: TGTGCCAGCAGCCCTAGACAGGGTTTTGACTCTGGGGCCAACGTCCTGACTTTC

v_call: TRBV5-6
j_call: TRBJ2-3
clone_size: -
d_call: -
cdr3_aa: CASRGWGFDTDTQYF
cdr3_nt: TGTGCCAGCAGAGGATGGGGGTTCGACACAGATACGCAGTATTTT

v_call: TRBV12-3/TRBV12-4
j_call: TRBJ2-1
clone_size: few
d_call: -
cdr3_aa: CASTLTGEQFF
cdr3_nt: TGTGCCAGCACCCTAACGGGTGAGCAGTTCTTC

v_call: TRBV5-1
j_call: TRBJ1-1
clone_size: -
d_call: -
cdr3_aa: CASSLWDPNTEAFF
cdr3_nt: TGCGCCAGCAGCTTGTGGGACCCGAACACTGAAGCTTTCTTT

v_call: TRBV12-3/TRBV12-4
j_call: TRBJ1-2
clone_size: -
d_call: -
cdr3_aa: CASRTSTDLIDTF
cdr3_nt: TGTGCCAGCAGAACTTCTACGGACCTGATCGACACCTTC

v_call: TRBV30
j_call: TRBJ2-5
clone_size: -
d_call: -
cdr3_aa: CAWTPGTQETQYF
cdr3_nt: TGTGCCTGGACTCCGGGAACCCAAGAGACCCAGTACTTC

v_call: TRBV9
j_call: TRBJ2-7
clone_size: few
d_call: -
cdr3_aa: CASSYNLERSYNEQYF
cdr3_nt: TGTGCCAGCAGCTACAATCTTGAACGCTCCTACAATGAGCAGTACTTC

v_call: TRBV25-1
j_call: TRBJ1-6
clone_size: -
d_call: -
cdr3_aa: CASSESTSPPHF
cdr3_nt: TGTGCCAGCAGTGAAAGCACTTCACCCCCCCACTTT

v_call: TRBV12-3/TRBV12-4
j_call: TRBJ2-5
clone_size: -
d_call: TRBD2
cdr3_aa: CASRPLSGGGNEQYF
cdr3_nt: TGTGCCAGCAGGCCCCTTAGCGGGGGGGGGAATGAGCAGTACTTC

v_call: TRBV27
j_call: TRBJ2-5
clone_size: -
d_call: -
cdr3_aa: CASFRDNEQYF
cdr3_nt: TGTGCCAGCTTCAGAGATAATGAGCAGTACTTC

v_call: TRBV6-1
j_call: TRBJ2-3
clone_size: once
d_call: -
cdr3_aa: CASTPGPGADTQYF
cdr3_nt: TGTGCCAGCACTCCGGGTCCAGGCGCAGATACGCAGTATTTT

v_call: TRBV7-6
j_call: TRBJ2-5
clone_size: -
d_call: -
cdr3_aa: CASSSIRGETQYF
cdr3_nt: TGTGCCAGCAGCTCTATAAGGGGAGAGACCCAGTACTTC

v_call: TRBV25-1
j_call: TRBJ1-6
clone_size: -
d_call: -
cdr3_aa: CASSESGALGGSPLHF
cdr3_nt: TGTGCCAGCAGTGAATCGGGGGCGTTGGGGGGTTCACCCCTCCACTTT

v_call: TRBV7-2
j_call: TRBJ2-4
clone_size: -
d_call: TRBD2
cdr3_aa: CASGLRGAGVAKNIQYF
cdr3_nt: TGTGCCAGCGGCCTCAGAGGGGCGGGGGTGGCCAAAAACATTCAGTACTTC

v_call: TRBV10-3
j_call: TRBJ1-2
clone_size: many
d_call: -
cdr3_aa: CAITERRKESMSNYGYTF
cdr3_nt: TGTGCCATCACCGAGAGGAGAAAGGAGTCTATGTCTAACTATGGCTACACCTTC

v_call: TRBV12-3/TRBV12-4
j_call: TRBJ2-7
clone_size: few
d_call: TRBD2
cdr3_aa: CASSPGTSGIYEQYF
cdr3_nt: TGTGCCAGCAGTCCCGGGACTAGCGGGATATACGAGCAGTACTTC

v_call: TRBV12-3/TRBV12-4
j_call: TRBJ1-2
clone_size: many
d_call: -
cdr3_aa: CASSLVGQGGYTF
cdr3_nt: TGTGCCAGCAGTTTGGTGGGGCAGGGTGGCTACACCTTC

v_call: TRBV20-1
j_call: TRBJ1-2
clone_size: -
d_call: -
cdr3_aa: CSARDGGSRLGYTF
cdr3_nt: TGCAGTGCTAGAGATGGGGGGAGTCGACTTGGCTACACCTTC

v_call: TRBV4-1
j_call: TRBJ2-2
clone_size: -
d_call: -
cdr3_aa: CASSQGRARGVRTGELFF
cdr3_nt: TGCGCCAGCAGCCAAGGAAGGGCCCGAGGGGTTCGCACCGGGGAGCTGTTTTTT

v_call: TRBV19
j_call: TRBJ2-5
clone_size: few
d_call: TRBD2
cdr3_aa: CASSPGEGETQYF
cdr3_nt: TGTGCCAGTAGTCCCGGGGAGGGGGAGACCCAGTACTTC

v_call: TRBV10-3
j_call: TRBJ2-1
clone_size: few
d_call: -
cdr3_aa: CAISLQLNNEQFF
cdr3_nt: TGTGCCATCAGTTTACAGCTGAACAATGAGCAGTTCTTC

v_call: TRBV5-1
j_call: TRBJ2-2
clone_size: -
d_call: TRBD1
cdr3_aa: CASSFGDRDTGELFF
cdr3_nt: TGCGCCAGCAGCTTCGGAGACAGGGACACCGGGGAGCTGTTTTTT

v_call: TRBV12-3/TRBV12-4
j_call: TRBJ2-1
clone_size: many
d_call: TRBD2
cdr3_aa: CATSGLAGRGYYNEQFF
cdr3_nt: TGTGCCACCAGCGGACTAGCGGGGCGAGGATACTACAATGAGCAGTTCTTC

v_call: TRBV12-3/TRBV12-4
j_call: TRBJ1-1
clone_size: -
d_call: -
cdr3_aa: CASSPRAPTGAFF
cdr3_nt: TGTGCCAGCAGTCCCCGGGCCCCGACGGGGGCTTTCTTT

v_call: TRBV12-3/TRBV12-4
j_call: TRBJ1-1
clone_size: -
d_call: TRBD1
cdr3_aa: CVSRADRGILRTEAFF
cdr3_nt: TGTGTCAGCAGGGCGGACAGGGGGATATTGAGAACTGAAGCTTTCTTT

v_call: TRBV20-1
j_call: TRBJ2-5
clone_size: -
d_call: TRBD2
cdr3_aa: CSAERPLVGEGEQYF
cdr3_nt: TGCAGTGCTGAACGGCCTTTGGTAGGGGAGGGTGAGCAGTACTTC

v_call: TRBV20-1
j_call: TRBJ2-5
clone_size: few
d_call: TRBD2
cdr3_aa: CSARGSGQETQYF
cdr3_nt: TGCAGTGCTAGAGGTAGCGGGCAAGAGACCCAGTACTTC

v_call: TRBV4-2
j_call: TRBJ2-5
clone_size: -
d_call: TRBD1
cdr3_aa: CASSQDGGQGYRTQYF
cdr3_nt: TGTGCCAGCAGCCAAGATGGGGGACAGGGGTATCGGACCCAGTACTTC

v_call: TRBV5-5
j_call: TRBJ2-3
clone_size: few
d_call: TRBD1
cdr3_aa: CASSSTGVSTDTQYF
cdr3_nt: TGTGCCAGCAGCTCGACAGGGGTGAGCACAGATACGCAGTATTTT

v_call: TRBV6-2/TRBV6-3
j_call: TRBJ2-2
clone_size: -
d_call: TRBD1
cdr3_aa: CASSYPWTGNTGELFF
cdr3_nt: TGTGCCAGCAGTTACCCTTGGACAGGGAACACCGGGGAGCTGTTTTTT

v_call: TRBV20-1
j_call: TRBJ2-3
clone_size: -
d_call: -
cdr3_aa: CSARVCPADTQYF
cdr3_nt: TGCAGTGCTAGAGTCTGCCCAGCAGATACGCAGTATTTT

v_call: TRBV7-2
j_call: TRBJ2-1
clone_size: -
d_call: -
cdr3_aa: CASSLLLAYNEQFF
cdr3_nt: TGTGCCAGCAGCTTATTACTAGCCTACAATGAGCAGTTCTTC

v_call: TRBV6-2/TRBV6-3
j_call: TRBJ2-1
clone_size: few
d_call: -
cdr3_aa: CATSEGSSYNEQFF
cdr3_nt: TGTGCCACTTCGGAAGGGAGCTCCTACAATGAGCAGTTCTTC

v_call: TRBV29-1
j_call: TRBJ1-2
clone_size: many
d_call: TRBD1
cdr3_aa: CSSWTGKAYGYTF
cdr3_nt: TGCAGCTCATGGACAGGGAAGGCCTATGGCTACACCTTC

v_call: TRBV12-5
j_call: TRBJ2-1
clone_size: -
d_call: -
cdr3_aa: CASGFIIGDYNEQFF
cdr3_nt: TGTGCTAGTGGTTTTATCATAGGGGATTACAATGAGCAGTTCTTC

v_call: TRBV5-1
j_call: TRBJ1-1
clone_size: many
d_call: -
cdr3_aa: CASSLRGKNTEAFF
cdr3_nt: TGCGCCAGCAGCTTAAGGGGGAAGAACACTGAAGCTTTCTTT

v_call: TRBV10-3
j_call: TRBJ2-7
clone_size: -
d_call: TRBD1
cdr3_aa: CAIRRQGTCEQYF
cdr3_nt: TGTGCCATCAGACGACAGGGAACCTGCGAGCAGTACTTC

v_call: TRBV11-2
j_call: TRBJ2-5
clone_size: few
d_call: TRBD2
cdr3_aa: CASSPGLAGWETQYF
cdr3_nt: TGTGCCAGCAGCCCCGGACTAGCGGGGTGGGAGACCCAGTACTTC

v_call: TRBV4-1
j_call: TRBJ1-1
clone_size: -
d_call: -
cdr3_aa: CASSLRGQLNTEAFF
cdr3_nt: TGCGCCAGCAGCCTAAGAGGACAGCTGAACACTGAAGCTTTCTTT

v_call: TRBV5-1
j_call: TRBJ1-2
clone_size: few
d_call: -
cdr3_aa: CASSAAGNNYGYTF
cdr3_nt: TGCGCCAGCAGCGCAGCCGGGAACAACTATGGCTACACCTTC

v_call: TRBV12-3/TRBV12-4
j_call: TRBJ1-1
clone_size: -
d_call: -
cdr3_aa: CASRSSLRTEAFF
cdr3_nt: TGTGCCAGCAGAAGCTCCCTGCGCACTGAAGCTTTCTTT

v_call: TRBV5-6
j_call: TRBJ2-3
clone_size: -
d_call: -
cdr3_aa: CVSSSLGLAVTDTQYF
cdr3_nt: TGTGTCAGCAGCTCCCTCGGGCTAGCAGTGACAGATACGCAGTATTTT

v_call: TRBV9
j_call: TRBJ1-3
clone_size: few
d_call: -
cdr3_aa: CASGLSGNTIYF
cdr3_nt: TGTGCCAGCGGACTATCTGGAAACACCATATATTTT

v_call: TRBV12-5
j_call: TRBJ2-6
clone_size: few
d_call: -
cdr3_aa: CASGTSTYSREQRANVLTF
cdr3_nt: TGTGCTAGTGGTACGTCCACTTACTCACGGGAACAAAGGGCCAACGTCCTGACTTTC

v_call: TRBV14
j_call: TRBJ1-1
clone_size: -
d_call: TRBD1
cdr3_aa: CASSQLRRATGGFTEAFF
cdr3_nt: TGTGCCAGCAGCCAATTACGGCGCGCCACAGGGGGCTTTACTGAAGCTTTCTTT

v_call: TRBV5-8
j_call: TRBJ1-5
clone_size: -
d_call: -
cdr3_aa: CASSPTDSLNQPQHF
cdr3_nt: TGTGCCAGCAGCCCCACCGACAGCTTAAATCAGCCCCAGCATTTT

v_call: TRBV7-9
j_call: TRBJ1-4
clone_size: many
d_call: -
cdr3_aa: CASSLGAGNEKLFF
cdr3_nt: TGCGCCAGCAGCTTGGGGGCAGGAAATGAAAAACTGTTTTTT

v_call: TRBV3-1
j_call: TRBJ2-7
clone_size: -
d_call: TRBD1
cdr3_aa: CASGGQGEQYF
cdr3_nt: TGTGCCAGCGGAGGACAGGGTGAGCAGTACTTC

v_call: TRBV9
j_call: TRBJ2-3
clone_size: few
d_call: -
cdr3_aa: CASSVEGGVRTDTQYF
cdr3_nt: TGTGCCAGCAGCGTAGAGGGTGGGGTGCGCACAGATACGCAGTATTTT

v_call: TRBV4-2
j_call: TRBJ1-2
clone_size: -
d_call: -
cdr3_aa: CASSQEDSRYTF
cdr3_nt: TGTGCCAGCAGCCAAGAAGACAGTCGCTACACCTTC

v_call: TRBV20-1
j_call: TRBJ2-4
clone_size: -
d_call: TRBD2
cdr3_aa: CSARTSGLAKNIQYF
cdr3_nt: TGCAGTGCTAGGACTAGCGGACTAGCCAAAAACATTCAGTACTTC

v_call: TRBV7-2
j_call: TRBJ1-2
clone_size: few
d_call: TRBD1
cdr3_aa: CASRRSGTGTILGGYTF
cdr3_nt: TGTGCCAGCAGGCGAAGTGGGACAGGGACTATACTAGGGGGCTACACCTTC

v_call: TRBV12-3/TRBV12-4
j_call: TRBJ2-1
clone_size: -
d_call: -
cdr3_aa: CASLTGHLYNEQFF
cdr3_nt: TGTGCCAGCCTTACGGGACACCTCTACAATGAGCAGTTCTTC

v_call: TRBV20-1
j_call: TRBJ1-1
clone_size: few
d_call: -
cdr3_aa: CSARGATNTEAFF
cdr3_nt: TGCAGTGCTAGGGGGGCAACGAACACTGAAGCTTTCTTT

v_call: TRBV10-3
j_call: TRBJ2-7
clone_size: -
d_call: -
cdr3_aa: CTISPGYEQYF
cdr3_nt: TGTACCATCAGCCCGGGCTACGAGCAGTACTTC

v_call: TRBV11-2
j_call: TRBJ2-7
clone_size: few
d_call: TRBD2
cdr3_aa: CASSLDSGGAYEQYF
cdr3_nt: TGTGCCAGCAGCTTAGACAGCGGGGGGGCTTATGAGCAGTACTTC

v_call: TRBV6-6
j_call: TRBJ1-2
clone_size: -
d_call: -
cdr3_aa: CASRTFVGDYGYTF
cdr3_nt: TGTGCCAGCCGGACTTTCGTAGGGGACTATGGCTACACCTTC

v_call: TRBV9
j_call: TRBJ2-5
clone_size: -
d_call: TRBD2
cdr3_aa: CASSVASGGLQETQYF
cdr3_nt: TGTGCCAGCAGCGTAGCTAGCGGGGGCCTCCAAGAGACCCAGTACTTC

v_call: TRBV6-2/TRBV6-3
j_call: TRBJ2-6
clone_size: -
d_call: -
cdr3_aa: CASSSPSAQSYNPSGANVLTF
cdr3_nt: TGTGCCAGCAGTTCCCCAAGCGCGCAGTCATATAATCCCTCTGGGGCCAACGTCCTGACTTTC